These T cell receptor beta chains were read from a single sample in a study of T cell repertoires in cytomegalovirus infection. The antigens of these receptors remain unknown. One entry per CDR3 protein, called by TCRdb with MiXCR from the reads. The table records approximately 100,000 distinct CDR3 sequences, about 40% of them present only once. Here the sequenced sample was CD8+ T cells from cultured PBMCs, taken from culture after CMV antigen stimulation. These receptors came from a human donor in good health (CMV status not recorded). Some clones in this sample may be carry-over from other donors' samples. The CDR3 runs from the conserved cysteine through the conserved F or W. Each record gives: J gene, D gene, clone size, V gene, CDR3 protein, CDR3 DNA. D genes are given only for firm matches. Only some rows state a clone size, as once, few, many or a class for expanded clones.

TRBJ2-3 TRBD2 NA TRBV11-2 CASSLERLAFRADTQYF TGTGCCAGCAGCTTAGAGAGACTAGCCTTCAGGGCAGATACGCAGTATTTT
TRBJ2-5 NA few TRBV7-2 CASSNSWETQYF TGTGCCAGCAGCAATTCTTGGGAGACCCAGTACTTC
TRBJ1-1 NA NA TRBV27 CASSLYPGNTEAFF TGTGCCAGCAGTTTATACCCGGGGAACACTGAAGCTTTCTTT
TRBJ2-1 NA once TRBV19 CASSIASYNEQFF TGTGCCAGTAGTATAGCCAGCTACAATGAGCAGTTCTTC
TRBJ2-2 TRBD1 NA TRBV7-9 CASSPFPGQANTGELFF TGTGCCAGCAGCCCGTTTCCGGGACAGGCGAACACCGGGGAGCTGTTTTTT
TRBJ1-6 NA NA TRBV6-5 CASSFPGSALHF TGTGCCAGCAGTTTTCCGGGCTCGGCCCTCCACTTT
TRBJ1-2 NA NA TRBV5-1 CASSLDIPTHGYTF TGCGCCAGCAGCTTGGACATTCCGACCCATGGCTACACCTTC
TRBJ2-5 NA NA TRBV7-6 CASSLLLTETQYF TGTGCCAGCAGCTTATTACTAACAGAGACCCAGTACTTC
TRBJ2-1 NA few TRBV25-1 CASSSGLNVGDGSYNEQFF TGTGCCAGCAGTTCGGGACTTAATGTAGGGGATGGCTCCTACAATGAGCAGTTCTTC
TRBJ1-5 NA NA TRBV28 CASKEFNQPQHF TGTGCCAGCAAGGAGTTTAATCAGCCCCAGCATTTT
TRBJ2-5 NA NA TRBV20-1 CSARDLSPLLTIEETQYF TGCAGTGCTAGAGATTTGTCCCCTCTTCTCACCATCGAGGAGACCCAGTACTTC
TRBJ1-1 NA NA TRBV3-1 CASSQVGVNTEAFF TGTGCCAGCAGCCAAGTCGGGGTGAACACTGAAGCTTTCTTT
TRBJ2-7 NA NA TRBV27 CASSSPRGGWYEQYF TGTGCCAGCAGTTCCCCTAGGGGGGGCTGGTACGAGCAGTACTTC
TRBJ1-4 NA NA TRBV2 CASRDGREKLFF TGTGCCAGCAGGGATGGACGAGAAAAACTGTTTTTT
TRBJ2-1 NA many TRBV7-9 CASSGRGRSYNEQFF TGTGCCAGCAGCGGGCGGGGGCGCTCCTACAATGAGCAGTTCTTC
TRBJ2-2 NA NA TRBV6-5 CASSPTNTGELFF TGTGCCAGCAGTCCGACAAACACCGGGGAGCTGTTTTTT
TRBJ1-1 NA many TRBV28 CASSLTSRNTEAFF TGTGCCAGCAGTTTAACGAGCAGGAACACTGAAGCTTTCTTT
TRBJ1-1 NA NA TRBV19 CATEGAQGGAFF TGTGCCACCGAGGGAGCACAGGGAGGCGCTTTCTTT
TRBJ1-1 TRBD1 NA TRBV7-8 CASSPRGDRLEAFF TGTGCCAGCAGCCCCCGGGGGGACAGGCTAGAAGCTTTCTTT
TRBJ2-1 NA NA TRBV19 CACSIQTFGHDEQFF TGTGCCTGTAGTATCCAGACGTTCGGCCACGATGAGCAGTTCTTC
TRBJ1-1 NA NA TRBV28 CASSPWTENTEAFF TGTGCCAGCAGTCCTTGGACGGAGAACACTGAAGCTTTCTTT
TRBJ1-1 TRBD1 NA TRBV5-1 CASSSSQGVRTEAFF TGCGCCAGCAGCTCCAGCCAGGGGGTTCGCACTGAAGCTTTCTTT
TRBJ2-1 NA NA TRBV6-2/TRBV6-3 CASSEMANEQFF TGTGCCAGCAGTGAAATGGCGAATGAGCAGTTCTTC
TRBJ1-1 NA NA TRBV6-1 CASSYVGASFF TGTGCCAGCAGTTACGTGGGGGCATCTTTCTTT
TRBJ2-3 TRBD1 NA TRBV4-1 CASSPMGTGSADTQYF TGCGCCAGCAGCCCTATGGGGACAGGGTCGGCAGATACGCAGTATTTT
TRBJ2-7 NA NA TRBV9 CASSEDVSSEQYF TGTGCCAGCAGCGAGGACGTTTCCTCCGAGCAGTACTTC
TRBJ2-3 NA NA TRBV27 CASSLSSLTDTQYF TGTGCCAGCAGTTTATCCTCGCTCACAGATACGCAGTATTTT
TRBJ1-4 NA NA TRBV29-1 CSVVMGGGEKLFF TGCAGCGTTGTAATGGGAGGGGGAGAAAAACTGTTTTTT
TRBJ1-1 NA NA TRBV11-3 CASSPSPNTEAFF TGTGCCAGCAGCCCCTCCCCGAACACTGAAGCTTTCTTT
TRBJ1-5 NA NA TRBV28 CASSFSSRSNQPQHF TGTGCCAGCAGTTTTTCCAGCAGGAGCAATCAGCCCCAGCATTTT
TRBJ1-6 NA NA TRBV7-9 CASSLEGPDVLHF TGTGCCAGCAGCTTAGAAGGGCCCGACGTGCTCCACTTT